This TCR beta chain emerged from a study of cytomegalovirus exposure and HLA in healthy donors. Broader study findings: A missense variant in DCLRE1C was later tied to TCR beta V- and J-gene trimming.

Germline loops: CDR1 MNHEY, CDR2 SVGAGI. The CDR3 contains 13 residues. V lost 8 bases, J lost 6 bases, and 5 bases stayed unmatched. Notes on this clone: What it binds is not known.

The study ran its PCR with 60 Vbeta and 13 Jbeta primers. Assay used: immunoSEQ multiplex PCR; TCRdb lists only in-frame clones, some missing. The data contain about 160,000 clones, over 70% of them singletons. This clonotype was sampled from a woman aged 50 to 60 in good health and CMV-seropositive. The J gene is TRBJ1-1, the V gene TRBV6-5; 11 nucleotides agree with TRBD1. What was sequenced was PBMCs. The CDR3 bases are TGTGCCAGCCGGGACAGGGGGTATTCTGAAGCTTTCTTT. Its translation: CASRDRGYSEAFF.